The 15 T cell receptor beta chains given below trace back to one sample, sequenced in a study of early T cells in non-severe SARS-CoV-2 infection. Via MiXCR, TCRdb re-called the 5' RACE reads, giving one row per CDR3 protein. This repertoire shows about 71,000 distinct CDR3 sequences, under 15% found once; its top ten account for 2.5% to 3.5%. Sequences were derived from whole blood, sampled at baseline. Receptor source: an adult who was a healthcare worker with PCR-confirmed SARS-CoV-2 infection or an uninfected control (not recorded which).

The chain recombines TRBV6-2 or TRBV6-3 with TRBJ1-1, with D hard to call. The CDR3 runs 13 residues. Germline V gene sequence: CDR1 MNHEY, CDR2 SVGEGT. Deletions cut 2 bases from V and 6 bases from J, with 10 bases between. CDR3 DNA sequence: TGTGCCAGCAGTTACGTGGGGTACGCTGAAGCTTTCTTT. Protein: CASSYVGYAEAFF.

A few counts support this clonotype. As DNA, the CDR3 is TGTGCCAGCAGCTTAGATCTTCAAGCGGGGGGCCTATTAAACATTCAGTACTTC. Its protein product is CASSLDLQAGGLLNIQYF. The V gene is TRBV11-2, the J gene TRBJ2-4; TRBD2 aligns across 9 bases. V shed 0 bases and J 6 bases; nucleotides not matched to a gene: 12. Germline V gene data show CDR1 as SGHAT and CDR2 as FQNNGV. This CDR3 has 18 residues.

The chain joins TRBV19 to TRBJ2-2, with 9 bases lining up with TRBD2. This CDR3 comprises 16 residues. Germline V gene lookup returns CDR1 LNHDA and CDR2 SQIVND (reference sequence). Unmatched junction bases numbered 4, after V lost 5 bases and J lost 0 bases. This CDR3 reads CASSGSGGPNTGELFF. CDR3 DNA: TGTGCCAGTAGTGGTAGCGGGGGCCCGAACACCGGGGAGCTGTTTTTT. Variable domain in full (rest from reference TRBV19 and TRBJ2-2): DGGITQSPKYLFRKEGQNVTLSCEQNLNHDAMYWYRQDPGQGLRLIYYSQIVNDFQKGDIAEGYSVSREKKESFPLTVTSAQKNPTAFYLCASSGSGGPNTGELFFGEGSRLTVL.

This clonotype appeared many times. The chain joins TRBV14 to TRBJ2-4, with TRBD2 identical over 9 bases. J gave up 8 bases and V 1 base, and 6 bases lay outside the gene matches. The CDR3 contains 15 residues. Per the germline V gene, CDR1 is SGHDN and CDR2 is FVKESK. The CDR3, as DNA: TGTGCCAGCAGCCAAGCCGGACTAGCGAGGCACATTCAGTACTTC. Its translation is CASSQAGLARHIQYF.

The chain uses TRBV7-9 and TRBJ2-2, with D maybe TRBD1 (5 bases). V gave up 6 bases and J gave up 5 bases, with 13 bases separating them. The CDR3 covers 14 residues. The germline gives CDR1 SEHNR, CDR2 FQNEAQ (reference sequence). The CDR3 loop is CASRLAGWTGELFF. The CDR3 nucleotides read TGTGCCAGCAGGTTGGCAGGGTGGACCGGGGAGCTGTTTTTT.

This clonotype was picked up many times. The chain carries TRBV5-1 and TRBJ2-7; D unclear. CDR3 length equals 13 residues. Trimming pared 4 bases from V and 3 bases from J, leaving 11 bases between. Germline CDR1 is SGHRS and CDR2 is YFSETQ. The CDR3 protein is CASSLDGYYEQYF. The CDR3 coding sequence is TGCGCCAGCAGCCTGGACGGGTACTACGAGCAGTACTTC.

This clonotype has a count of ten or more. The chain joins TRBV29-1 to TRBJ2-1; D might be TRBD2 (6 bases). Trimming took 1 base from V and 0 from J, leaving 22 bases between them. The CDR3 contains 19 residues. Looked up from germline, CDR1 is SQVTM and CDR2 is ANQGSEA. The CDR3 DNA is TGCAGCGTTGAAGGGGCCTTCCTTGCGGGGCGTAACTCCTACAATGAGCAGTTCTTC. It codes for CSVEGAFLAGRNSYNEQFF.

The chain carries TRBV9 and TRBJ1-1, with 8 nucleotides matching TRBD1. CDR1 SGDLS and CDR2 YYNGEE come from the germline V gene. CDR3 length equals 12 residues. Losses at the gene ends were 6 bases for V and 11 bases for J; bases not matched to a gene: 9. This CDR3 reads CASTSRTGMAFF. The DNA for the CDR3 is TGTGCCAGCACCTCACGGACAGGGATGGCTTTCTTT.

There are a few counts of this clonotype. The V and J genes are TRBV4-3 and TRBJ2-1; D call uncertain. Between the trimmed V and J ends, which lost 0 bases and 10 bases, there was a span of 13 bases. Germline CDR1 LGHNA, CDR2 YSLEER. The CDR3 runs 14 residues. The CDR3 nucleotides read TGCGCCAGCAGCCAAGAGGGTGGAGACTTCGAGCAGTTCTTC. Translating gives CASSQEGGDFEQFF.

The V and J genes are TRBV5-5 and TRBJ1-6, with a tentative D call TRBD1 (5 bases). This CDR3 comprises 12 residues. The ends were cut back, 4 bases at V and 7 bases at J, with 6 bases in the middle. Germline V gene lookup returns CDR1 SGHKS and CDR2 YYEKEE (reference sequence). CDR3 sequence: CASSAGNSPLHF. The CDR3 DNA reads TGTGCCAGCAGCGCAGGGAATTCACCCCTCCACTTT. The variable domain in full, completed from reference TRBV5-5 and TRBJ1-6, reads DAGVTQSPTHLIKTRGQQVTLRCSPISGHKSVSWYQQVLGQGPQFIFQYYEKEERGRGNFPDRFSARQFPNYSSELNVNALLLGDSALYLCASSAGNSPLHFGNGTRLTVT.

This clonotype appeared a few times. CDR3 coding DNA: TGTGCCAGCTCACCCCGAGCAGGGGCAGGGTTAGAAGCTTTCTTT. Amino acids: CASSPRAGAGLEAFF. The V gene is TRBV18, the J gene TRBJ1-1, with D possibly being TRBD1 (6 bases). Trimming shortened V by 3 bases and J by 8 bases, and 19 bases separated the two germline ends. The CDR3 loop spans 15 amino acids. In germline, CDR1 is KGHSH, CDR2 LQKENI. Combining the CDR3 with reference TRBV18 and TRBJ1-1 gives the whole variable domain NAGVMQNPRHLVRRRGQEARLRCSPMKGHSHVYWYRQLPEEGLKFMVYLQKENIIDESGMPKERFSAEFPKEGPSILRIQQVVRGDSAAYFCASSPRAGAGLEAFFGQGTRLTVV.

The chain combines TRBV28 with TRBJ1-4; D is ambiguous. V lost 7 bases and J lost 8, with 17 bases in between. Germline V gene sequence: CDR1 MDHEN, CDR2 SYDVKM. The CDR3 is 14 residues long. The CDR3 is CASNPFLRGEKLFF. The CDR3 DNA is TGTGCCAGCAACCCATTCCTGCGAGGAGAAAAACTGTTTTTT.

By frequency in the sample, this clonotype is medium-sized. The chain is built from TRBV6-6 and TRBJ2-7, with 8 bases matching TRBD1. Germline values: CDR1 MNHNY, CDR2 SVGAGI (reference sequence). Trimming took 4 bases from V and 2 from J; bases not matched to a gene: 10. The CDR3 is 16 amino acids. The CDR3 loop reads CASSSGTGGPTYEQYF. In DNA, the CDR3 is TGTGCCAGCAGTTCGGGAACAGGGGGTCCTACCTACGAGCAGTACTTC.

This clonotype was seen many times. The rearrangement links TRBV28 to TRBJ2-5; 10 positions agree with TRBD1. The CDR3 spans 16 residues. Germline assignment: CDR1 MDHEN and CDR2 SYDVKM. V lost 2 bases to trimming and J lost 6 bases; unmatched junction nucleotides: 9. CDR3 DNA: TGTGCCAGCAGTTTAACCGGGACAGGGGCTATGAAGACCCAGTACTTC. Its protein product is CASSLTGTGAMKTQYF.

This clonotype was seen more than once but under ten times. The chain joins TRBV7-2 to TRBJ2-1, with unresolved D. V lost 5 bases, J lost 8 bases, and 16 bases lay in between. The CDR3 has 14 amino acids. The V gene's germline CDR1 is SGHTA and CDR2 FQGNSA. The CDR3 is CASSVPRRSDEQFF. CDR3 nucleotides: TGTGCCAGCAGCGTACCTCGTCGGAGCGATGAGCAGTTCTTC.